This TCR beta chain was recovered during a study of identical twins. Overall study findings and caveats: Monozygotic twins shared more out-of-frame TCR alpha than recombination models predicted.

Germline CDR1 and CDR2: SEHNR and FQNEAQ (reference sequence). This CDR3 is built from 15 residues. V lost 5 bases and J lost 0, with 13 bases in between. TCRdb independently ran MiXCR on the 5' RACE reads; one entry per CDR3 protein. The data contain 520,000 or so distinct CDR3 sequences, 22% of them singletons. Details on this clonotype: The antigen remains unidentified.

The same data also contributed to another study, on T cells expressing NK-cell markers. This second study notes: Sorted CD3+CD56-NKG2C+, CD3+CD56+NKG2C+ and CD3+CD56+NKG2C- T cells supplied the TCR beta repertoires.

This receptor was obtained from a woman under 30 in good health. The sample consisted of CD4+ T cells sorted from blood. J is TRBJ1-1 and V is TRBV7-9; a weak D match, TRBD1 (5 bases). CDR3 DNA: TGTGCCAGCAGCACGAGGGACCGCATGAACACTGAAGCTTTCTTT. It translates to CASSTRDRMNTEAFF. Full variable domain (remainder filled in from reference TRBV7-9 and TRBJ1-1): DTGVSQNPRHKITKRGQNVTFRCDPISEHNRLYWYRQTLGQGPEFLTYFQNEAQLEKSRLLSDRFSAERPKGSFSTLEIQRTEQGDSAMYLCASSTRDRMNTEAFFGQGTRLTVV.